This record concerns one T cell receptor (beta chain) sequence. This CDR3 has 12 residues. Between the trimmed V and J ends, which lost 2 bases and 7 bases, there was a span of 11 bases. The germline V gene has CDR1 DFQATT and CDR2 SNEGSKA (reference sequence). Researchers prepared the TCRbeta library using unique molecular identifiers, the study reports. Each CDR3 protein gets one entry after TCRdb re-called the PCR reads with MiXCR. The repertoire has 800,000 to 1,000,000 distinct CDR3 sequences, about 29% of them found once; the top ten carry 25% to 35%. This sample was included in a study of T-cell reconstitution after alpha-beta-depleted transplantation in children.

The rearrangement links TRBV20-1 to TRBJ1-1; D perhaps matches TRBD1 (6 bases). The sequence was obtained from a boy in the first two years of life who had a stem cell transplant for SCID, so the T cells may come from the graft donor. Material: PBMCs, mostly from graft donor cells, obtained 360 days after TCRalphabeta/CD19-depleted stem cell transplant. The CDR3 loop is CSARTGRFEAFF. The CDR3 bases are TGCAGTGCTAGAACAGGGAGGTTTGAAGCTTTCTTT.